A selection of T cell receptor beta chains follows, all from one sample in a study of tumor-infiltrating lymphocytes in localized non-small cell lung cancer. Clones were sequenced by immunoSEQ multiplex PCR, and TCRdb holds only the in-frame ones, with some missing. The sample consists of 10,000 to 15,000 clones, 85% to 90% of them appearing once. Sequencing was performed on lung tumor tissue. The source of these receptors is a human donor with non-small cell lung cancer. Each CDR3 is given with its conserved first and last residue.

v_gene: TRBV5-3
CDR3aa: CARSPAGQPQHF

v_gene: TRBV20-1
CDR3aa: CSAGSETQYF

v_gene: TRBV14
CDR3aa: CASSPDYNEQFF

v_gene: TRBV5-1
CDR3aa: CASSLVGRVEETQYF

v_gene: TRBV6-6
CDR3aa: CASSPSGRTDTQYF

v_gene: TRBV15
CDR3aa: CVTWETTNEKLFF

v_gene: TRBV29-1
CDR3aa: CSVEGRGAGTEAFF

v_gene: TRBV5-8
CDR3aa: CATTRGMGDTQYF

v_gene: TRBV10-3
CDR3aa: CAISEPSTEEAFF

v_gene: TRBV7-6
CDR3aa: CASSSIAQGGEQYF

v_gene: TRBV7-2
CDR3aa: CASSLGRGQETQYF

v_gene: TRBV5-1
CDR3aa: CASSSQGSFYNEQFF

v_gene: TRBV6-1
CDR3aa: CASSEGGGYGYTF

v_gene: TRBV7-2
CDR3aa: CASSLASVRYYSYEQYF

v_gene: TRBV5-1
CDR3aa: CASSLGDAANYEQYF

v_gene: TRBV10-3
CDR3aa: CAISESEYGYTF

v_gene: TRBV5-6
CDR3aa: CASSLTRSTDTQYF

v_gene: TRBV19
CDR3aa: CASSILNTEAFF

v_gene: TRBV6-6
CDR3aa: CASSYSFRVYF

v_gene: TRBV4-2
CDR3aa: CASSQYQRESSYEQYF

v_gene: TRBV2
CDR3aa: CASSPGSGREKLFF

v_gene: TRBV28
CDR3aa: CASSPRGGLETQYF

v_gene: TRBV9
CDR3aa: CASSVGLYTGELFF

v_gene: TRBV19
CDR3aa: CASSIRANVLTF

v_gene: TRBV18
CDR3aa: CASSPIRSSGQETQYF

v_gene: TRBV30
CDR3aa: CAGTKAGATGELFF

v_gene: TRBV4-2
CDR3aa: CASRDQGYTEAFF

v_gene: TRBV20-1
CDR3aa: CSAPMNTEAFF

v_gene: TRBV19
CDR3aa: CASSMEREAAYEQYF

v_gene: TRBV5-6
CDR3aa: CASSRGLDSNQPQHF

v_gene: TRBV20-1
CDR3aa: CSARHTEAFF

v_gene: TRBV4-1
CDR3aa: CASSQDMGGATTAAEAFF

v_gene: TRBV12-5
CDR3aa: CASGPRTGLMNTEAFF

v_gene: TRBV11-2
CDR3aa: CASSLAGVNTEAFF

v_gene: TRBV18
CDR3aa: CASSPVPGTQETQYF

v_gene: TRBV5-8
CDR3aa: CASSPETNYGYTF

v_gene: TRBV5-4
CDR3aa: CASSLVRTGELFF

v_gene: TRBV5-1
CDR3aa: CARSSTTGSPYEQYF

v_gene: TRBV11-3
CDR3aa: CASSLDPRTGGYGYTF

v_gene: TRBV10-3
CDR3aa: CAISPGGGGTGELFF

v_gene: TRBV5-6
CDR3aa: CASSVVNTEAFF

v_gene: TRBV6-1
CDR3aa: CASSDDGYQPQHF

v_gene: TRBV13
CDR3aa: CASSFGLAGETQYF

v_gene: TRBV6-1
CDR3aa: CASSVVGVTVLNTQYF

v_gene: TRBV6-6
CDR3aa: CASSTFWTANYGYTF

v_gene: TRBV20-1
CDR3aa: CSARERDTF

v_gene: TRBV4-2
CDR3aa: CASSQDRTSGRSGGELFF

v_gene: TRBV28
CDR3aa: CASSPGGRGANYGYTF

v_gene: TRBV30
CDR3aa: CAWSRQGLDGYTF

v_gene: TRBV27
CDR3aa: CASSLQGATGANVLTF

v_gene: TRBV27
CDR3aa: CASSLYWGQGMSGYTF

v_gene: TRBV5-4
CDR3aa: CASSLDIGGYNSPLHF

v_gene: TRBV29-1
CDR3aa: CSVRTGKDQPQHF

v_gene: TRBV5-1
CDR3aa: CASSQPGSRDEKLFF

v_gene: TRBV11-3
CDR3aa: CASSLEGSQPPYNEQFF

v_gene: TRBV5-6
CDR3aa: CASGRESGELFF

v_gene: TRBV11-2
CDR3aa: CASSFVLDEQYF

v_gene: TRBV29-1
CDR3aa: CSVGVSGGSYEQYF

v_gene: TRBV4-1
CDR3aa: CASSQGQGSSTGYEQYF